Listed below are T cell receptor beta chains from one sample, sequenced in a study of blood T cell repertoires in COVID-19. Measured with immunoSEQ multiplex PCR; TCRdb has only the in-frame clones, and not every one. The repertoire has 280,000 or so clones, 89% of them found once; the top ten carry under 15%. The material sequenced was peripheral blood. The receptors derive from a woman aged 55-69 years with acute or convalescent COVID-19. CDR3s include the opening cysteine and the closing phenylalanine or tryptophan. Each record gives: clone size, V gene, D gene, J gene, CDR3 protein, CDR3 DNA. D genes are given only for firm matches. Rows may omit the clone size; those that give it use once, few, many or a size class.

NA	TRBV7-9	TRBD1	TRBJ2-3	CASSSRPGTGSTDTQYF	TGTGCCAGCAGCTCCCGTCCCGGGACAGGGTCCACAGATACGCAGTATTTT
NA	TRBV4-2	NA	TRBJ2-7	CASSQAGTNYEQYF	TGTGCCAGCAGCCAAGCCGGGACAAACTACGAGCAGTACTTC
few	TRBV6-2/TRBV6-3	NA	TRBJ1-4	CASSLVGGKLFF	TGTGCCAGCAGTCTGGTCGGCGGAAAACTGTTTTTT
NA	TRBV25-1	NA	TRBJ1-2	CASSEELSFPGNYGYTF	TGTGCCAGCAGTGAAGAACTTAGCTTCCCTGGGAACTATGGCTACACCTTC
once	TRBV20-1	NA	TRBJ1-5	CSASEGPNQPQHF	TGCAGTGCTAGTGAGGGGCCCAATCAGCCCCAGCATTTT
NA	TRBV29-1	TRBD1	TRBJ1-4	CSVVQGKANEKLFF	TGCAGCGTGGTACAGGGGAAGGCTAATGAAAAACTGTTTTTT
NA	TRBV4-3	NA	TRBJ1-2	CASSQDPDSLYGYTF	TGCGCCAGCAGCCAAGATCCCGACAGCCTCTATGGCTACACCTTC
NA	TRBV2	NA	TRBJ1-5	CASSEGRVSNQPQHF	TGTGCCAGCAGTGAAGGCAGGGTATCGAATCAGCCCCAGCATTTT
NA	TRBV6-2/TRBV6-3	NA	TRBJ2-4	CASSYYGGLAKNIQYF	TGTGCCAGCAGTTACTACGGCGGACTAGCCAAAAACATTCAGTACTTC
NA	TRBV7-8	NA	TRBJ2-1	CASSLGRGRFYEQFF	TGTGCCAGCAGCTTAGGGCGGGGGCGGTTCTATGAGCAGTTCTTC
NA	TRBV6-6	NA	TRBJ1-1	CASSYYAGNTEAFF	TGTGCCAGCAGTTACTACGCCGGGAACACTGAAGCTTTCTTT
NA	TRBV3-1/TRBV3-2	TRBD1	TRBJ1-5	CASSQTGRDQPQHF	TGTGCCAGCAGCCAGACAGGGCGGGATCAGCCCCAGCATTTT
few	TRBV6-1	TRBD1	TRBJ2-7	CASSQDPGQGYYEQYF	TGTGCCAGCAGTCAAGATCCGGGACAGGGGTACTACGAGCAGTACTTC
NA	TRBV2	TRBD1	TRBJ1-1	CATGTGRNTEAFF	TGTGCCACCGGGACAGGGAGGAACACTGAAGCTTTCTTT
NA	TRBV5-1	TRBD1	TRBJ2-3	CASSSWTGGGPDTQYF	TGCGCCAGCAGCTCATGGACAGGGGGCGGCCCAGATACGCAGTATTTT
once	TRBV11-2	TRBD1	TRBJ1-1	CASSLRGDRDTEAFF	TGTGCCAGCAGCCTCCGAGGGGACAGGGACACTGAAGCTTTCTTT
NA	TRBV29-1	NA	TRBJ1-2	CSVGAGKEGGYTF	TGCAGCGTTGGGGCCGGAAAAGAAGGTGGCTACACCTTC
NA	TRBV19	NA	TRBJ1-2	CASSIDRDTTNYGYTF	TGTGCCAGTAGTATAGATCGGGACACCACCAACTATGGCTACACCTTC
NA	TRBV2	TRBD1	TRBJ1-6	CASKDRGLNSPLHF	TGTGCCAGCAAGGACAGGGGGCTTAATTCACCCCTCCACTTT
NA	TRBV5-4	TRBD2	TRBJ2-5	CASSPTSGKTETQYF	TGTGCCAGCAGCCCGACTAGCGGGAAAACGGAGACCCAGTACTTC
NA	TRBV6-5	TRBD2	TRBJ2-7	CASSLAGVLSYEQYF	TGTGCCAGCAGCCTAGCGGGGGTCCTCTCCTACGAGCAGTACTTC
few	TRBV6-2/TRBV6-3	NA	TRBJ1-5	CASSYRHSMNQPQHF	TGTGCCAGCAGTTACCGACACAGCATGAATCAGCCCCAGCATTTT
once	TRBV19	NA	TRBJ2-5	CASSRGRLETQYF	TGTGCCAGTAGTAGAGGGAGGTTAGAGACCCAGTACTTC
once	TRBV6-6	TRBD1	TRBJ1-1	CASRIGQGARNTEAFF	TGTGCCAGCAGAATCGGACAGGGGGCAAGGAACACTGAAGCTTTCTTT
NA	TRBV7-9	NA	TRBJ1-4	CASSLEAGRTEKLFF	TGTGCCAGCAGCTTAGAGGCCGGGAGGACTGAAAAACTGTTTTTT
NA	TRBV5-6	NA	TRBJ2-2	CASSLLGVSTGELFF	TGTGCCAGCAGCTTGCTCGGGGTATCCACCGGGGAGCTGTTTTTT
NA	TRBV10-1	NA	TRBJ1-1	CASSESTGSHTEAFF	TGCGCCAGCAGTGAGTCAACAGGGTCCCACACTGAAGCTTTCTTT
NA	TRBV28	TRBD1	TRBJ1-2	CASSPDRAYGYTF	TGTGCCAGCAGTCCGGACAGGGCCTATGGCTACACCTTC
NA	TRBV3-1/TRBV3-2	NA	TRBJ2-5	CASSRRGGETQYF	TGTGCCAGCAGCCGAAGGGGGGGAGAGACCCAGTACTTC
NA	TRBV4-3	NA	TRBJ1-2	CASSQDRDRIYGYTF	TGCGCCAGCAGCCAAGATCGAGACAGAATCTATGGCTACACCTTC
few	TRBV4-2	NA	TRBJ2-1	CASSHEDSDNEQFF	TGTGCCAGCAGCCATGAGGACTCGGACAATGAGCAGTTCTTC
NA	TRBV28	TRBD2	TRBJ2-7	CASSWGLAGDYEQYF	TGTGCCAGCAGCTGGGGACTAGCGGGAGACTACGAGCAGTACTTC
NA	TRBV4-1	TRBD1	TRBJ1-4	CASSGTGGNEKLFF	TGCGCCAGCAGCGGGACAGGGGGAAATGAAAAACTGTTTTTT
NA	TRBV5-1	NA	TRBJ2-1	CASSLRSSYNEQFF	TGCGCCAGCAGCTTGAGGAGCTCCTACAATGAGCAGTTCTTC
NA	TRBV5-1	NA	TRBJ2-6	CASNPVSGANVLTF	TGCGCCAGCAACCCGGTCTCTGGGGCCAACGTCCTGACTTTC
NA	TRBV18	NA	TRBJ1-1	CASSQTTGEAFF	TGTGCCAGCTCACAGACGACGGGGGAAGCTTTCTTT
NA	TRBV5-1	NA	TRBJ2-5	CASSLGTLQETQYF	TGCGCCAGCAGCTTGGGGACTCTCCAAGAGACCCAGTACTTC
NA	TRBV24-1	TRBD1	TRBJ1-1	CATSEGQGNTEAFF	TGTGCCACCAGTGAGGGACAGGGAAACACTGAAGCTTTCTTT
NA	TRBV14	NA	TRBJ1-6	CASSTARRTANSPLHF	TGTGCCAGCAGCACCGCCCGGAGGACTGCTAATTCACCCCTCCACTTT
NA	TRBV28	TRBD1	TRBJ1-2	CASSYPVGTGRYGYTF	TGTGCCAGCAGTTACCCCGTGGGGACAGGGCGGTATGGCTACACCTTC
NA	TRBV4-2	NA	TRBJ2-3	CASSQGAPDTQYF	TGTGCCAGCAGCCAAGGGGCTCCTGATACGCAGTATTTT
few	TRBV6-5	NA	TRBJ1-5	CASRGGQSNQPQHF	TGTGCCAGCAGGGGTGGACAGTCCAATCAGCCCCAGCATTTT
NA	TRBV27	TRBD2	TRBJ2-2	CASSSLAGDRTGELFF	TGTGCCAGCAGTTCTCTAGCGGGAGATAGAACCGGGGAGCTGTTTTTT
few	TRBV29-1	TRBD1	TRBJ1-2	CSVVRGLDYGYTF	TGCAGCGTTGTCAGGGGGTTGGACTATGGCTACACCTTC
once	TRBV28	TRBD1	TRBJ1-6	CASSPHRQGYNSPLHF	TGTGCCAGCAGTCCCCATCGACAGGGGTACAATTCACCCCTCCACTTT
NA	TRBV28	TRBD1	TRBJ1-2	CASSFWGDRGRAYGYTF	TGTGCCAGCAGTTTTTGGGGGGACAGGGGGCGGGCCTATGGCTACACCTTC
NA	TRBV7-9	NA	TRBJ1-3	CASSLSAYRRKDTIYF	TGTGCCAGCAGCTTATCGGCATACAGGAGAAAAGACACCATATATTTT
NA	TRBV11-1	TRBD2	TRBJ2-7	CASSGLGVYEQYF	TGTGCCAGCAGCGGACTAGGAGTCTACGAGCAGTACTTC
few	TRBV5-4	NA	TRBJ1-6	CASSLAQYNSPLHF	TGTGCCAGCAGCTTGGCGCAGTATAATTCACCCCTCCACTTT
NA	TRBV3-1/TRBV3-2	NA	TRBJ1-1	CASSQVLVTETEAFF	TGTGCCAGCAGCCAAGTCCTGGTGACGGAGACTGAAGCTTTCTTT
NA	TRBV5-1	TRBD1	TRBJ1-3	CASSGGQGTAGNTIYF	TGCGCCAGCAGCGGGGGACAGGGGACCGCCGGAAACACCATATATTTT
NA	TRBV19	TRBD1	TRBJ1-1	CASSIAQGGTTEAFF	TGTGCCAGTAGTATAGCACAGGGGGGGACCACTGAAGCTTTCTTT
NA	TRBV6-5	TRBD2	TRBJ2-1	CASRGLTYNEQFF	TGTGCCAGCAGGGGACTAACTTACAATGAGCAGTTCTTC